These 10 T cell receptor beta chains originate from one sample sequenced in a study of blood T cells in healthy people across ages. The second PCR ran about 7 to 12 cycles with a sample-barcoded 5' primer and J-beta primers. In TCRdb, the 5' RACE reads were re-called with MiXCR into one record per CDR3 protein. The table includes some 800,000 distinct CDR3 sequences, approximately 25% detected once. This sample was shared with a second study, whose subject was T cells of mothers and their children.

The specimen sequenced was blood. The receptor source for this set is a boy between 5 and 17 years old in good health.

The chain uses TRBV11-1 and TRBJ2-1; a possible D gene is TRBD1 (6 bases). Germline CDR1 reads SGHAT; CDR2 reads FQDESV (reference sequence). The CDR3 extends over 16 amino acids. V lost 5 bases to trimming and J lost 4 bases, with 18 bases between them. CDR3 loop: CASSLERGSRYNEQFF. CDR3 sequence (DNA): TGTGCCAGCAGCCTAGAGAGGGGGTCGAGGTACAATGAGCAGTTCTTC.

The V call is TRBV7-2, the J call TRBJ2-3; possible D gene TRBD2, 6 bases. The CDR3 length is 15 residues. Germline V gives CDR1 SGHTA, CDR2 FQGNSA. V shed 1 base and J shed 2 bases, with 10 bases lying between them. DNA of the CDR3: TGTGCCAGCAGCTTAGACGGACTAACCACAGATACGCAGTATTTT. Encoded protein: CASSLDGLTTDTQYF.

This clonotype has only a few counts. The chain recombines TRBV14 with TRBJ2-5, with D possibly being TRBD2 (6 bases). This CDR3 comprises 13 residues. V lost 1 base and J 6 bases, leaving 9 bases between the germline ends. Germline CDR1 reads SGHDN; CDR2 reads FVKESK. The CDR3 bases are TGTGCCAGCAGCCAAGGAGGAGGGAAGACCCAGTACTTC. Amino acid sequence: CASSQGGGKTQYF.

This clonotype was counted a few times. The genes are TRBV15 and TRBJ2-5; 7 nucleotides match TRBD1. Matching the DNA end better, TRBJ2-7 makes the J call doubtful. This CDR3 has 15 residues. The V gene's germline CDR1 is LNHNV and CDR2 YYDKDF (reference sequence). As DNA, the CDR3 is TGTGCCACCAGCAGGACCCGGACAGGTCACTACGAGCAGTACTTC. Its translation is CATSRTRTGHYEQYF.

This clonotype appeared a few times. The chain carries TRBV28 and TRBJ2-2; tentatively, D is TRBD2 (6 bases). Germline lookup yields CDR1 MDHEN and CDR2 SYDVKM. V was clipped by 5 bases and J by 3 bases, with 13 bases between them. CDR3 length: 15 amino acids. CDR3 loop: CASSIGGRDTGELFF. CDR3 coding DNA: TGTGCCAGCAGTATTGGGGGGAGAGACACCGGGGAGCTGTTTTTT.

This chain connects TRBV29-1 to TRBJ2-7; no clear D. The J call is in doubt because the DNA end fits TRBJ2-1 better. Looked up from germline, CDR1 is SQVTM and CDR2 is ANQGSEA. CDR3 length: 12 amino acids. The CDR3 DNA reads TGCAGCGTTGTATATTCCGGCAATGAGCAGTTCTTC. Encoded protein: CSVVYSGNEQFF.

The chain has TRBV3-1 and TRBJ1-2; no reliable D call. CDR1 and CDR2 from the germline V gene are LGHDT and YNNKEL (reference sequence). This CDR3 region has 13 residues. Trimming stripped 2 bases from V and 3 bases from J, with 7 bases between. The CDR3 DNA sequence: TGTGCCAGCAGCCAACCGTTTTACTATGGCTACACCTTC. Amino acid sequence: CASSQPFYYGYTF.

V is TRBV4-3 and J is TRBJ1-3, with D unresolved. There are 14 residues in the CDR3. Germline V lookup: CDR1 LGHNA, CDR2 YSLEER. V was trimmed by 0 bases and J by 1 base, leaving 4 bases between them. DNA for the CDR3: TGCGCCAGCAGCCAAGACATTTCTGGAAACACCATATATTTT. Amino acid sequence: CASSQDISGNTIYF.

V gene TRBV18 combines with J gene TRBJ2-5, with 9 bases fitting TRBD2. J was trimmed by 1 base and V by 3 bases; bases with no gene match: 6. The CDR3 totals 16 residues. Germline V gene sequence: CDR1 KGHSH, CDR2 LQKENI. CDR3 sequence (DNA): TGTGCCAGCTCACCTGGGCCTAGCGGGATCCAAGAGACCCAGTACTTC. Its protein product is CASSPGPSGIQETQYF.

The V gene is TRBV10-3, the J gene TRBJ1-5; D gene ambiguous. V shed 3 bases and J shed 5 bases, with 14 bases lying between them. The CDR3 length is 15 residues. Germline assignment: CDR1 ENHRY and CDR2 SYGVKD. The CDR3 DNA follows: TGTGCCATCAGTGATGGTAGGCAGAAAGATCAGCCCCAGCATTTT. It specifies CAISDGRQKDQPQHF.